The rows below give T cell receptor beta chains drawn from one sample of a study of shared clonotypes between healthy human individuals. TCRdb's copy holds only in-frame clones and misses some; the assay was immunoSEQ multiplex PCR. This table has about 1,800,000 clones, 85% to 95% appearing once. Source material: naive CD8+ T cells sorted from blood. These receptors were taken from a man aged 18-30 years in good health. Both conserved end residues are part of each CDR3. D genes are given only for firm matches. The size of a clone is reported for some rows only, either as once, few or many, or as a class for expanded clones.

CDR3nt	CDR3aa	d_gene	len	abundance	v_gene	j_gene
TGCGCCAGCAGCCAAGCGATGGCGGGGGGATACGAGCAGTACTTC	CASSQAMAGGYEQYF	TRBD2	15	NA	TRBV4-1	TRBJ2-7
TGCAGCGTATTCCCCGTTAGCACAGATACGCAGTATTTT	CSVFPVSTDTQYF	NA	13	NA	TRBV29-1	TRBJ2-3
TGTGCTAGTGGTTTGGCACAGGCGGGGTACGAGCAGTACTTC	CASGLAQAGYEQYF	NA	14	NA	TRBV12-5	TRBJ2-7
TGTGCCAGCAGTTTATTCGTTGGCAGGGGGCTGGCTTTCTTT	CASSLFVGRGLAFF	TRBD1	14	NA	TRBV28	TRBJ1-1
TGTGCCAGCAAGCGGGAACAAGAGACCCAGTACTTC	CASKREQETQYF	TRBD2	12	NA	TRBV2	TRBJ2-5
TGTGCCTGGAGTGTAAACCCCCCTCCAGGATGGTATGGCTACACCTTC	CAWSVNPPPGWYGYTF	NA	16	NA	TRBV30	TRBJ1-2
TGTGCCAGCAGTCCACCGTCGGGGGCAGTAACCTACAATGAGCAGTTCTTC	CASSPPSGAVTYNEQFF	NA	17	NA	TRBV27	TRBJ2-1
TGTGCCAGCAGCTTTTCCGGGGTAACAGATACGCAGTATTTT	CASSFSGVTDTQYF	NA	14	NA	TRBV5-4	TRBJ2-3
TGTGCCATCAGTGAGGGACAGGGGGTTTTGAGTACCGGGGAGCTGTTTTTT	CAISEGQGVLSTGELFF	TRBD1	17	NA	TRBV10-3	TRBJ2-2
TGTGCCAGCTCAGCAGCGGGAGACGGTTCAGATACGCAGTATTTT	CASSAAGDGSDTQYF	TRBD2	15	NA	TRBV18	TRBJ2-3
TGTGCCAGCAGCCCAGGACAGGGGAGGGACACTGAAGCTTTCTTT	CASSPGQGRDTEAFF	TRBD1	15	NA	TRBV7-9	TRBJ1-1
TGTGCCAGCAGCTTCGGACAGGGGATCTCCTACGAGCAGTACTTC	CASSFGQGISYEQYF	TRBD1	15	NA	TRBV11-2	TRBJ2-7
TGTGCCAGCAGTCCAGAGCGGGAGGGTTGGGAGACCCAGTACTTC	CASSPEREGWETQYF	TRBD2	15	NA	TRBV27	TRBJ2-5
TGTGCCAGCAGTTCTAGCGACGGGGGGGACAGAGACTACAATGAGCAGTTCTTC	CASSSSDGGDRDYNEQFF	NA	18	NA	TRBV13	TRBJ2-1
TGCGCCAGCAGCACCCCACAATACTCTGGGGCCAACGTCCTGACTTTC	CASSTPQYSGANVLTF	NA	16	NA	TRBV5-1	TRBJ2-6
TGTGCCAGCAGCGATGGGGGGGTAGCTTCGCGCGAGCAGTACTTC	CASSDGGVASREQYF	TRBD2	15	once	TRBV9	TRBJ2-7
TGTGCCAGCAGCGAAGACTACAAAGAGACCCAGTACTTC	CASSEDYKETQYF	NA	13	NA	TRBV7-9	TRBJ2-5
TGCAGCGCCGTAGCGGGTTCCTCCTACGAGCAGTACTTC	CSAVAGSSYEQYF	TRBD2	13	NA	TRBV29-1	TRBJ2-7
TGTGCCAGCAGTGAATCGGCTAGCGGGGTCACAGATACGCAGTATTTT	CASSESASGVTDTQYF	TRBD2	16	NA	TRBV6-1	TRBJ2-3
TGTGCCAGCAGCTTAGCGCGAGGACAGGGTTACGAGCAGTACTTC	CASSLARGQGYEQYF	TRBD1	15	NA	TRBV11-1	TRBJ2-7
TGTGCCAGCAGCTTTCAAGGCCATGAGCAGTTCTTC	CASSFQGHEQFF	NA	12	NA	TRBV5-6	TRBJ2-1
TGTGCCAGCAGTGAGTTACCACAGGGGGATGAAAAACTGTTTTTT	CASSELPQGDEKLFF	TRBD1	15	NA	TRBV27	TRBJ1-4